This is a list of T cell receptor beta chains from one sample in a study of T cells in Graves' hyperthyroidism and ophthalmopathy. A single record per CDR3 protein comes from TCRdb applying MiXCR to the multiplex PCR reads. The sample holds more than 500,000 distinct CDR3 sequences, 46% seen once. Sequencing was performed on peripheral blood or thyroid tissue (not recorded which). These receptors were obtained from an adult woman with Graves' disease, either hyperthyroidism or ophthalmopathy (not recorded which). Both conserved end residues are part of each CDR3. D genes are given only for firm matches. The size field is filled for only some rows; it gives once, few, many or a size class.

CDR3 DNA: TGTGCCAGCAGTTACGGACTTCTCTACGAGCAGTACTTC
CDR3 protein: CASSYGLLYEQYF
D gene: .
J gene: TRBJ2-7
clone size: .
V gene: TRBV12-3/TRBV12-4

CDR3 DNA: TGTGCCAGCAGCGTAGGGGGACAGACCTCTGGAAACACCATATATTTT
CDR3 protein: CASSVGGQTSGNTIYF
D gene: TRBD1
J gene: TRBJ1-3
clone size: many
V gene: TRBV9

CDR3 DNA: TGCGCCAGCACCAGGGATGGGTTGAAAACTGAAGCTTTCTTT
CDR3 protein: CASTRDGLKTEAFF
D gene: .
J gene: TRBJ1-1
clone size: .
V gene: TRBV5-1

CDR3 DNA: TGCGCCAGCAGCCAAGATGTCGGGACCCAGTACTTC
CDR3 protein: CASSQDVGTQYF
D gene: .
J gene: TRBJ2-5
clone size: few
V gene: TRBV4-1

CDR3 DNA: TGTGCCAGCAGTTTATCCAAACAGGGGAATGACAATCAGCCCCAGCATTTT
CDR3 protein: CASSLSKQGNDNQPQHF
D gene: TRBD1
J gene: TRBJ1-5
clone size: .
V gene: TRBV11-2

CDR3 DNA: TGTGCCAGCAGCCAAGATCCCGAGAGCTCCTATAATTCACCCCTCCACTTT
CDR3 protein: CASSQDPESSYNSPLHF
D gene: .
J gene: TRBJ1-6
clone size: few
V gene: TRBV11-3

CDR3 DNA: TGTGCCAGCAGTTTCTCAGGCTATGGCTACACCTTC
CDR3 protein: CASSFSGYGYTF
D gene: .
J gene: TRBJ1-2
clone size: many
V gene: TRBV12-3/TRBV12-4

CDR3 DNA: TGTGCCAGCAGTCGGACTAGCGGTACCTACGAGCAGTACTTC
CDR3 protein: CASSRTSGTYEQYF
D gene: TRBD2
J gene: TRBJ2-7
clone size: few
V gene: TRBV12-3/TRBV12-4

CDR3 DNA: TGTGCCAGTAGTACCATCCCAGCCTATGGCTACACCTTC
CDR3 protein: CASSTIPAYGYTF
D gene: .
J gene: TRBJ1-2
clone size: many
V gene: TRBV19

CDR3 DNA: TGCGCCAGCAGCCATGGTAAGAGAGTTATCCTCTATGGCTACACCTTC
CDR3 protein: CASSHGKRVILYGYTF
D gene: .
J gene: TRBJ1-2
clone size: once
V gene: TRBV4-1

CDR3 DNA: TGTGCCAGCAGCCACTCGTCTAACTATGGCTACACCTTC
CDR3 protein: CASSHSSNYGYTF
D gene: .
J gene: TRBJ1-2
clone size: few
V gene: TRBV12-3/TRBV12-4

CDR3 DNA: TGTGCCAGCAGCTTGGAAGAGCGGAGGAACACCGGGGAGCTGTTTTTT
CDR3 protein: CASSLEERRNTGELFF
D gene: .
J gene: TRBJ2-2
clone size: .
V gene: TRBV7-9

CDR3 DNA: TGTGCCAGCAGCGTGACAGGGGGCGTGAACACTGAAGCTTTCTTT
CDR3 protein: CASSVTGGVNTEAFF
D gene: TRBD1
J gene: TRBJ1-1
clone size: few
V gene: TRBV5-4

CDR3 DNA: TGTGCCAGCAGCGCGGGGACAGGGGACACTGAAGCTTTCTTT
CDR3 protein: CASSAGTGDTEAFF
D gene: TRBD1
J gene: TRBJ1-1
clone size: many
V gene: TRBV9

CDR3 DNA: TGTGCCAGCAGTCCACAGGGTCCTGAAGCTTTCTTT
CDR3 protein: CASSPQGPEAFF
D gene: .
J gene: TRBJ1-1
clone size: few
V gene: TRBV12-3/TRBV12-4

CDR3 DNA: TGTGCCAGCAGCTTAATCCGGGACAGTAATTCACCCCTCCACTTT
CDR3 protein: CASSLIRDSNSPLHF
D gene: TRBD1
J gene: TRBJ1-6
clone size: many
V gene: TRBV7-3

CDR3 DNA: TGCAGTGCTAGTACAGGGGATAGAAGCACCATATATTTT
CDR3 protein: CSASTGDRSTIYF
D gene: TRBD1
J gene: TRBJ1-3
clone size: .
V gene: TRBV20-1

CDR3 DNA: TGCAGCGTTGCAGACAGGGATGGCTACGAGCAGTACTTC
CDR3 protein: CSVADRDGYEQYF
D gene: TRBD1
J gene: TRBJ2-7
clone size: .
V gene: TRBV29-1

CDR3 DNA: TGTGCCATCCGGAGCGGGGAACTGTTTTTT
CDR3 protein: CAIRSGELFF
D gene: TRBD2
J gene: TRBJ2-2
clone size: .
V gene: TRBV10-3

CDR3 DNA: TGTGCCAGCAGCACAGACAGGGGATGGCGGGAGACCCAGTACTTC
CDR3 protein: CASSTDRGWRETQYF
D gene: TRBD1
J gene: TRBJ2-5
clone size: .
V gene: TRBV7-2

CDR3 DNA: TGCAGCGTTGTTGAGGGGGCCCAGTACTTC
CDR3 protein: CSVVEGAQYF
D gene: .
J gene: TRBJ2-5
clone size: .
V gene: TRBV29-1

CDR3 DNA: TGTGCCACCAGTGATTTAAAGGAGGAGTGTAGCACTGAAGCTTTCTTT
CDR3 protein: CATSDLKEECSTEAFF
D gene: .
J gene: TRBJ1-1
clone size: many
V gene: TRBV24-1

CDR3 DNA: TGTGCCAGCAGCTTAGTCGGTAGAACAGCGTATGGCTACACCTTC
CDR3 protein: CASSLVGRTAYGYTF
D gene: .
J gene: TRBJ1-2
clone size: many
V gene: TRBV11-2

CDR3 DNA: TGTGCCAGCAGCCCGACACCCTATACCCCCTACGAGCAGTACTTC
CDR3 protein: CASSPTPYTPYEQYF
D gene: .
J gene: TRBJ2-7
clone size: many
V gene: TRBV14

CDR3 DNA: TGTGCCATGGGACAGAGCTCTGGAAACACCATATATTTT
CDR3 protein: CAMGQSSGNTIYF
D gene: TRBD1
J gene: TRBJ1-3
clone size: .
V gene: TRBV10-3

CDR3 DNA: TGTGCCAGCAGCTTTGGGGACACAACTAATGAAAAACTGTTTTTT
CDR3 protein: CASSFGDTTNEKLFF
D gene: .
J gene: TRBJ1-4
clone size: .
V gene: TRBV11-2

CDR3 DNA: TGTGCCAGCAGAGGTGAACCCTATGGCTACACCTTC
CDR3 protein: CASRGEPYGYTF
D gene: .
J gene: TRBJ1-2
clone size: .
V gene: TRBV7-9

CDR3 DNA: TGTGCCAGCAGCCCAGGGGGGGGCGCGGTTGAAGCTTTCTTT
CDR3 protein: CASSPGGGAVEAFF
D gene: TRBD1
J gene: TRBJ1-1
clone size: .
V gene: TRBV9

CDR3 DNA: TGTGCCAGCAGTGAAGGGACTAGCGGGTTGAAGACCCAGTACTTC
CDR3 protein: CASSEGTSGLKTQYF
D gene: TRBD2
J gene: TRBJ2-5
clone size: .
V gene: TRBV2

CDR3 DNA: TGTGCCAGCAGCTTAGGAGGTAGGGGGCGAGGCTACGAGCAGTACTTC
CDR3 protein: CASSLGGRGRGYEQYF
D gene: TRBD1
J gene: TRBJ2-7
clone size: .
V gene: TRBV7-2

CDR3 DNA: TGTGCCAGCAGCGTAGGGACTTTGGTGGGGGAGGAGACCCAGTACTTC
CDR3 protein: CASSVGTLVGEETQYF
D gene: .
J gene: TRBJ2-5
clone size: once
V gene: TRBV9

CDR3 DNA: TGTGCCAGCTCATTCGCGGGACAGGGGAATAATTCACCCCTCCACTTT
CDR3 protein: CASSFAGQGNNSPLHF
D gene: TRBD1
J gene: TRBJ1-6
clone size: .
V gene: TRBV18

CDR3 DNA: TGTGCCAGCAGCCGACCTGGACAGGACCCCTACGAGCAGTACTTC
CDR3 protein: CASSRPGQDPYEQYF
D gene: TRBD1
J gene: TRBJ2-7
clone size: .
V gene: TRBV7-9

CDR3 DNA: TGTGCCAGCAGCTTGAGGACAGCTGGGGCCAACGTCCTGACTTTC
CDR3 protein: CASSLRTAGANVLTF
D gene: .
J gene: TRBJ2-6
clone size: .
V gene: TRBV11-2

CDR3 DNA: TGCGCCAGCAGCACGACAGGGCCCAGGGCTAATGAAAAACTGTTTTTT
CDR3 protein: CASSTTGPRANEKLFF
D gene: TRBD1
J gene: TRBJ1-4
clone size: many
V gene: TRBV5-1